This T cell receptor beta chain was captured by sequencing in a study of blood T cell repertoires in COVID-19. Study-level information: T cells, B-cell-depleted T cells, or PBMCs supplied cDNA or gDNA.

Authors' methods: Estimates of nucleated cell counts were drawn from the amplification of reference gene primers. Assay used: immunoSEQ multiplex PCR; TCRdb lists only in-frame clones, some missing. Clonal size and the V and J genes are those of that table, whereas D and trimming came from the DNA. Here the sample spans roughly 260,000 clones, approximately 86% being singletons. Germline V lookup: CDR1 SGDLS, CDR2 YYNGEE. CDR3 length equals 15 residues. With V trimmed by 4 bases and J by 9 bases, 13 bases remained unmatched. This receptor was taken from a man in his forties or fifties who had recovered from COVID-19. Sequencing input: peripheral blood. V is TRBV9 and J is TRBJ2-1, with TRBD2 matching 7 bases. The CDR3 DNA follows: TGTGCCAGCAGCCCTCCCAGCGGGGCCCAATCTGAGCAGTTCTTC. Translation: CASSPPSGAQSEQFF.